This T cell receptor (beta chain) was captured by sequencing in a study of control samples from healthy donors and cancer patients. The V gene's germline CDR1 is DFQATT and CDR2 SNEGSKA (reference sequence). Trimming left V 0 bases short and J 5 bases short, with 5 bases between. The CDR3 runs to 11 residues. Sequencing was performed with immunoSEQ multiplex PCR; in TCRdb, only in-frame clones are kept and a portion is missing. The sample records 150,000 to 200,000 clones, about 93% being singletons. This TCR was recovered from a woman aged 25 to 39 in good health. The V gene is TRBV20-1, the J gene TRBJ2-7; unclear D gene. The source material was blood. CDR3 DNA sequence: TGCAGTGCTAGAGATTTGGACGAGCAGTACTTC. It specifies CSARDLDEQYF.